The 28 T cell receptor beta chains reported below all come from one sample, sequenced in a study of T cell repertoires in cytomegalovirus infection. TCRdb re-derived calls from the reads in MiXCR, one entry per CDR3 protein. The sample comprises some 220,000 distinct CDR3 sequences, 35% to 45% of which are singletons, and 55% to 70% rests with the top ten. The antigens of these receptors remain unknown. The specimen comprised CD8+ T cells from cultured PBMCs, sampled from culture after CMV antigen stimulation. These receptors originate from a human donor in good health (CMV status not recorded). Some clones in this sample may be carry-over from other donors' samples.

This clonotype came up a few times. The genes are TRBV7-6 and TRBJ2-3; 8 positions match TRBD2. The CDR3 extends over 15 amino acids. Looked up from germline, CDR1 is SGHVS and CDR2 is FNYEAQ. Losses at the gene ends were 5 bases for V and 3 bases for J; bases not matched to a gene: 7. The CDR3 DNA sequence: TGTGCCAGCAGCCGAAGCGGGAGTCGGACAGATACGCAGTATTTT. Its protein is CASSRSGSRTDTQYF.

This clonotype was picked up one time. The chain links TRBV27 to TRBJ2-2; 7 bases are a match to TRBD2. Germline CDR1 and CDR2: MNHEY and SMNVEV (reference sequence). V lost 8 bases and J lost 1; bases outside the gene matches: 10. The CDR3 is made up of 16 amino acids. CDR3 amino acids: CASGSGEGLNTGELFF. DNA of the CDR3: TGTGCCAGCGGCTCGGGGGAGGGTTTGAACACCGGGGAGCTGTTTTTT.

In its sample, this clonotype was seen a few times. This rearrangement joins TRBV7-6 to TRBJ2-7; 7 bases match TRBD2. The CDR3 contains 14 residues. Germline V lookup: CDR1 SGHVS, CDR2 FNYEAQ. Trimming took 5 bases from V and 1 from J; bases not matched to a gene: 5. The CDR3 region is CASSVSSGSYEQYF. The CDR3 DNA reads as TGTGCCAGCAGCGTTTCTAGCGGATCCTACGAGCAGTACTTC.

The J gene is TRBJ2-5, the V gene TRBV7-9; tentatively, D is TRBD2 (5 bases). CDR3 size: 14 residues. Germline CDR1 reads SEHNR; CDR2 reads FQNEAQ (reference sequence). V lost 5 bases and J 6 bases, leaving 16 bases between the germline ends. CDR3 nucleotides: TGTGCCAGCAGCCCCGCGAGGGAGAGAAAGACCCAGTACTTC. It translates to CASSPARERKTQYF.

This clonotype was found a few times. J is TRBJ2-7 and V is TRBV7-4; TRBD2 agrees at 7 bases. This CDR3 has 15 residues. V shed 1 base, J shed 5 bases, and the junction held 8 bases outside the gene matches. CDR1 and CDR2 from the germline V gene are SGHVT and SQSDAQ. CDR3 amino acids: CASSLVEGGLNEQYF. The CDR3 DNA is TGTGCCAGCAGCTTAGTAGAGGGAGGGCTCAACGAGCAGTACTTC.

This clonotype appeared many times. The genes are TRBV5-4 and TRBJ1-1, with D unresolved. V was shortened by 1 base and J by 4 bases, with 14 bases between the two germline ends. This CDR3 region has 15 residues. Germline values: CDR1 SGHNT, CDR2 YYREEE (reference sequence). This chain's CDR3 is CASSLWAARGTEAFF. In DNA form, the CDR3 reads TGTGCCAGCAGCTTGTGGGCAGCCCGGGGCACTGAAGCTTTCTTT. Looking up the rest from reference TRBV5-4 and TRBJ1-1 gives the full variable domain: ETGVTQSPTHLIKTRGQQVTLRCSSQSGHNTVSWYQQALGQGPQFIFQYYREEENGRGNFPPRFSGLQFPNYSSELNVNALELDDSALYLCASSLWAARGTEAFFGQGTRLTVV.

The table lists this clonotype with many counts. The rearrangement uses TRBV20-1 and TRBJ1-1, with TRBD1 as a possible D gene (6 bases). This CDR3 has 14 amino acids. Germline V gives CDR1 DFQATT, CDR2 SNEGSKA (reference sequence). V lost 6 bases and J 1 base, leaving 15 bases between the germline ends. CDR3 sequence: CSAKRGAQNTEAFF. The CDR3, as DNA: TGCAGTGCCAAGCGGGGGGCCCAGAACACTGAAGCTTTCTTT.

The rearrangement links TRBV7-9 to TRBJ2-1; 15 bases fit TRBD2. The CDR3 spans 18 residues. The germline gives CDR1 SEHNR, CDR2 FQNEAQ (reference sequence). After removal of 4 bases from V and 1 base from J, the junction contained 5 bases not matched to a gene. The CDR3 loop reads CASSSGLAGGTSYNEQFF. Written as DNA, the CDR3 is TGTGCCAGCAGCTCGGGACTAGCGGGAGGCACGTCCTACAATGAGCAGTTCTTC.

The gene calls are TRBV4-2 and TRBJ1-2; TRBD1 aligns across 8 bases. CDR1 is LGHNA and CDR2 is YNFKEQ in the germline V gene. The junction had 12 bases not matched to a gene; V was cut back by 8 bases and J by 4 bases. This CDR3 contains 15 residues. Here the CDR3 DNA reads TGTGCCAGCCAGGAGACGGGACAGGAACGCTATGGCTACACCTTC. This encodes CASQETGQERYGYTF.

This clonotype appeared a few times. The chain employs TRBV7-9 and TRBJ2-5; tentatively, D is TRBD2 (5 bases). Trimming took 11 bases from V and 2 from J, leaving 12 bases between them. This CDR3 has 12 amino acids. Germline V lookup: CDR1 SEHNR, CDR2 FQNEAQ (reference sequence). CDR3 sequence: CAAVGDQETQYF. Here the CDR3 DNA reads TGTGCCGCAGTCGGGGATCAAGAGACCCAGTACTTC.

CDR3 region: CASGWRPDTQYF. CDR3 nucleotides: TGTGCTAGTGGTTGGCGACCCGATACGCAGTATTTT. The genes are TRBV12-5 and TRBJ2-3, with unresolved D. Germline V lookup: CDR1 LGHNT, CDR2 FRNRAP. The CDR3 is 12 amino acids. V was shortened by 4 bases and J by 6 bases, with 8 bases between the two germline ends.

The table lists this clonotype with many counts. The chain uses TRBV7-8 and TRBJ2-3, with 8 bases aligning to TRBD2. Germline loops: CDR1 SGHVS, CDR2 FQNEAQ. The V and J ends lost 5 bases and 0 bases, in that order; junction bases with no gene match: 19. The CDR3 length is 20 residues. This CDR3 reads CASSPGVLVAGSGSTDTQYF. CDR3 DNA sequence: TGTGCCAGCAGCCCCGGCGTCTTGGTAGCGGGGAGTGGGAGCACAGATACGCAGTATTTT. The full variable domain, in which reference TRBV7-8 and TRBJ2-3 provide the parts outside the CDR3, is GAGVSQSPRYKVAKRGQDVALRCDPISGHVSLFWYQQALGQGPEFLTYFQNEAQLDKSGLPSDRFFAERPEGSVSTLKIQRTQQEDSAVYLCASSPGVLVAGSGSTDTQYFGPGTRLTVL.

This clonotype has more than one count but fewer than ten. The chain combines TRBV15 with TRBJ2-2; D tentatively reads TRBD1 or TRBD2 (5 bases each). Trimming removed 6 bases from V and 5 bases from J, with 16 bases in between. The CDR3 runs to 15 residues. From germline, CDR1 is LNHNV and CDR2 YYDKDF (reference sequence). In DNA form, the CDR3 reads TGTGCCACCAGGGAGACCGGGACCCAAACCGGGGAGCTGTTTTTT. Translating gives CATRETGTQTGELFF.

CDR3 bases: TGTGCCAGCAGCTTAAATAGCGGGGTCACAGATACGCAGTATTTT. This gives the protein CASSLNSGVTDTQYF. The rearrangement links TRBV7-3 to TRBJ2-3, with 8 bases fitting TRBD2. The CDR3 contains 15 residues. Germline loops: CDR1 SGHTA, CDR2 FQGTGA. V dropped 1 base and J dropped 2; count of bases not matched to a gene: 2.

CDR3 protein: CASSDGTSGYNEQFF. The CDR3 DNA is TGTGCCAGCAGTGACGGGACTAGCGGCTACAATGAGCAGTTCTTC. This chain joins TRBV6-4 and TRBJ2-1; TRBD2 aligns across 11 bases. Germline lookup yields CDR1 MRHNA and CDR2 SNTAGT. This CDR3 is 15 amino acids long. V was clipped by 2 bases and J by 3 bases; unmatched bases: 0.

This clonotype was recorded at least ten times. The chain combines TRBV7-2 with TRBJ1-5, with D hard to call. This CDR3 contains 15 residues. The germline gives CDR1 SGHTA, CDR2 FQGNSA. Trimming stripped 1 base from V and 1 base from J, with 8 bases between. Written as DNA, the CDR3 is TGTGCCAGCAGCTTAGAAGGGTTCAGCAATCAGCCCCAGCATTTT. It is translated as CASSLEGFSNQPQHF.

With respect to this clonotype: At one of its ends the junction is not consistent with the germline gene, which may arise from a read error. J is TRBJ2-3 and V is TRBV29-1; 9 bases fit TRBD1. CDR1 and CDR2 from the germline V gene are SQVTM and ANQGSEA. This CDR3 spans 11 amino acids. The CDR3 sequence is CSVVRDRAGTF. For the CDR3, the DNA is TGCAGCGTTGTCCGGGACAGGGCAGGGACTTTT.

This chain uses TRBV5-4 with TRBJ2-2; the D is unclear. This CDR3 is built from 15 residues. Deletions cut 0 bases from V and 6 bases from J, with 12 bases between. Germline V gives CDR1 SGHNT, CDR2 YYREEE (reference sequence). CDR3 loop: CASSLDHLLAGELFF. The CDR3 DNA reads as TGTGCCAGCAGCTTGGACCACCTGCTTGCCGGGGAGCTGTTTTTT.

The chain links TRBV27 to TRBJ1-2, with D possibly TRBD1 on 5 matching bases. The V end lost 6 bases, the J end lost 5 bases, and 13 bases lay between the germline ends. The CDR3 extends over 13 amino acids. The V gene's germline CDR1 is MNHEY and CDR2 SMNVEV (reference sequence). CDR3 coding DNA: TGTGCCAGCAGGACGGGGGGGGGATATGGCTACACCTTC. Its protein is CASRTGGGYGYTF.

The chain uses TRBV7-4 and TRBJ2-1; D unclear. The CDR3 extends over 12 amino acids. Germline CDR1 SGHVT, CDR2 SQSDAQ. V was clipped by 5 bases and J by 10 bases, with 12 bases between them. CDR3 nucleotides: TGTGCCAGCAGCCAGAACCTCCGGGAGCAGTTCTTC. It specifies CASSQNLREQFF.

This clonotype was observed a few times. The V call is TRBV20-1, the J call TRBJ1-1; maybe TRBD1 (5 bases). Trimming took off 1 base at V and 3 bases at J, with 12 bases between the two ends. In germline, CDR1 is DFQATT, CDR2 SNEGSKA (reference sequence). This CDR3 spans 14 amino acids. The CDR3 coding sequence is TGCAGTGCTAGAGGGGGGGGTGGCGACACTGAAGCTTTCTTT. The encoded protein is CSARGGGGDTEAFF.

This clonotype was detected a few times. CDR3 protein: CASSQDGFGTRKTRGAFF. CDR3 bases: TGCGCCAGCAGCCAAGATGGATTCGGGACAAGAAAGACCCGTGGAGCTTTCTTT. The chain links TRBV4-1 to TRBJ1-1; a weak D match, TRBD1 (6 bases). Looked up from germline, CDR1 is MGHRA and CDR2 is YSYEKL. The CDR3 consists of 18 residues. Trimming took off 0 bases at V and 10 bases at J, with 27 bases between the two ends.

The sample holds one count of this clonotype. V and J are TRBV27 and TRBJ2-7; D ambiguous. Germline loops: CDR1 MNHEY, CDR2 SMNVEV (reference sequence). The V and J ends lost 6 bases and 6 bases respectively, with 15 bases between them. The CDR3 has 13 residues. The CDR3 DNA follows: TGTGCCAGCAGGATTTCCCTGACCCGCGAGCAGTACTTC. Amino acids: CASRISLTREQYF.

The chain uses TRBV27 and TRBJ2-7; D tentatively reads TRBD1 or TRBD2 (5 bases each). Trimming pared 3 bases from V and 5 bases from J, leaving 14 bases between. CDR1 is MNHEY and CDR2 is SMNVEV in the germline V gene (reference sequence). The CDR3 has 14 residues. The CDR3 coding sequence is TGTGCCAGCAGTTTCGGGCAGGGAGATGACGAGCAGTACTTC. This translates into CASSFGQGDDEQYF.

This clonotype was counted only a few times. The CDR3 DNA reads as TGTGCCAGCAGCCAGGGGACGTACACCGGGGAGCTGTTTTTT. Its protein product is CASSQGTYTGELFF. The chain links TRBV11-3 to TRBJ2-2; TRBD1 might be the D (6 bases). The CDR3 is 14 residues long. Germline CDR1 reads SGHNT; CDR2 reads YENEEA. Trimming removed 5 bases from V and 3 bases from J, with 10 bases in between.

The genes are TRBV7-3 and TRBJ2-2; D is undetermined. The length of the CDR3 is 15 residues. Germline V CDR1 and CDR2: SGHTA, FQGTGA. The V end was cut by 1 base, the J end by 3 bases, with 9 bases between. DNA for the CDR3: TGTGCCAGCAGCTTAAACCCGGTCCACACCGGGGAGCTGTTTTTT. Amino acids: CASSLNPVHTGELFF.

This clonotype came up a few times. The chain recombines TRBV11-2 with TRBJ2-2, with 8 bases matching TRBD1. In germline, CDR1 is SGHAT, CDR2 FQNNGV. The CDR3 covers 15 residues. Trimming at V came to 4 bases and at J to 4 bases, leaving 5 bases not matched to a gene. The DNA of the CDR3 is TGTGCCAGCAGCTCCGACAGGGGACTCACCGGGGAGCTGTTTTTT. Its translation is CASSSDRGLTGELFF.

V gene TRBV3-1 combines with J gene TRBJ2-1; TRBD1 agrees at 8 bases. Germline assignment: CDR1 LGHDT and CDR2 YNNKEL (reference sequence). V trimming: 3 bases; J trimming: 4 bases; junction bases outside the gene matches: 11. This CDR3 has 17 residues. CDR3 DNA sequence: TGTGCCAGCAGCCAGATGGCAGGGGGCTTGAAGTACAATGAGCAGTTCTTC. This sequence encodes CASSQMAGGLKYNEQFF.